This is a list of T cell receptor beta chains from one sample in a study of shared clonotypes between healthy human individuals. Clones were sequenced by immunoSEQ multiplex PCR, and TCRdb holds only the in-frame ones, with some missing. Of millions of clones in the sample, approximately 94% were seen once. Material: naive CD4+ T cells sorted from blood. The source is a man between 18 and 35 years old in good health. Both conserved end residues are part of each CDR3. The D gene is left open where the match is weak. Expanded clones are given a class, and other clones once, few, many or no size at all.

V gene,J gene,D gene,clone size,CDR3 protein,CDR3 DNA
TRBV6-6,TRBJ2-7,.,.,CASSPDGTGLEQYF,TGTGCCAGCAGTCCGGACGGGACGGGGCTCGAGCAGTACTTC
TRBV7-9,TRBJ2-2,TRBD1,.,CASSSSDREGTGELFF,TGTGCCAGCAGCTCTTCGGACAGGGAAGGCACCGGGGAGCTGTTTTTT
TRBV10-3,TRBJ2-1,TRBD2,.,CAISQTSANNEQFF,TGTGCCATCAGCCAGACTAGCGCCAACAATGAGCAGTTCTTC
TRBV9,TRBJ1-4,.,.,CASSVDSSNEKLFF,TGTGCCAGCAGCGTAGACAGCTCTAATGAAAAACTGTTTTTT
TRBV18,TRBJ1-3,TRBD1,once,CASSPPTGGMGNTIYF,TGTGCCAGCTCACCACCGACAGGGGGCATGGGAAACACCATATATTTT
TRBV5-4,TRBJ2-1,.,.,CASKEGNEQFF,TGTGCCAGTAAGGAAGGCAATGAGCAGTTCTTC
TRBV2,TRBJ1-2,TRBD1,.,CASSVRDRGPHGYTF,TGTGCCAGCAGTGTTAGAGACAGGGGGCCCCATGGCTACACCTTC
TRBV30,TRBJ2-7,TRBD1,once,CAWSVGTGGYEQYF,TGTGCCTGGAGTGTAGGGACAGGGGGCTACGAGCAGTACTTC
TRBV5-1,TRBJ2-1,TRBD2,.,CASSFKRGEIYNEQFF,TGCGCCAGCAGCTTTAAGCGGGGGGAGATCTACAATGAGCAGTTCTTC
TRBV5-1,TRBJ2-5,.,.,CASSQGPRETQYF,TGCGCCAGCAGCCAAGGACCGCGAGAGACCCAGTACTTC
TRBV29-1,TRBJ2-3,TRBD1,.,CSSRQGGVSLTDTQYF,TGCAGCTCACGACAGGGGGGTGTTTCCCTCACAGATACGCAGTATTTT
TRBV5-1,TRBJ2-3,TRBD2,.,CASSLEGLAGGAGTQYF,TGCGCCAGCAGCTTGGAAGGACTAGCGGGAGGCGCGGGTACGCAGTATTTT
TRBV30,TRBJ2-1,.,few,CAWSPVYEQFF,TGTGCCTGGAGTCCTGTCTATGAGCAGTTCTTC
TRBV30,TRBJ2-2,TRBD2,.,CAWSGLAGTGELFF,TGTGCCTGGAGCGGACTAGCGGGGACCGGGGAGCTGTTTTTT
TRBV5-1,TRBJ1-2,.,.,CASSVEAGLGAYGYTF,TGCGCCAGCAGCGTGGAGGCTGGGCTCGGGGCTTATGGCTACACCTTC
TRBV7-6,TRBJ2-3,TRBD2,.,CASSLGSTSGGALDTQYF,TGTGCCAGCAGCTTAGGTAGCACGAGCGGGGGGGCCCTAGATACGCAGTATTTT
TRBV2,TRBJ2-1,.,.,CASSEERTLYNEQFF,TGTGCCAGCAGTGAAGAGCGGACGCTCTACAATGAGCAGTTCTTC
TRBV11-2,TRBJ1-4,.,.,CASSSSLGRRINEKLFF,TGTGCCAGCAGCTCCTCGTTGGGTCGCAGGATTAATGAAAAACTGTTTTTT
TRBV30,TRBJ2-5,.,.,CAWSVQAQETQYF,TGTGCCTGGAGTGTACAGGCACAAGAGACCCAGTACTTC
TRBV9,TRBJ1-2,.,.,CASSARGGYTF,TGTGCCAGCAGCGCGAGAGGTGGCTACACCTTC
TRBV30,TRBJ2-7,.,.,CAWRRAGSYEQYF,TGTGCCTGGAGGAGGGCGGGATCCTACGAGCAGTACTTC
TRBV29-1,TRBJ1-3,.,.,CSATWPGNSGNTIYF,TGCAGCGCCACGTGGCCAGGGAACTCTGGAAACACCATATATTTT
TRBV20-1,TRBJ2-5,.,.,CSARNLETQYF,TGCAGTGCTAGAAATCTAGAGACCCAGTACTTC
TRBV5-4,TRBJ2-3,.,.,CASSLGRFGTDTQYF,TGTGCCAGCAGCTTGGGGCGGTTCGGGACAGATACGCAGTATTTT
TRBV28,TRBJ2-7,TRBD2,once,CATSRGGRGEQYF,TGTGCCACCTCCCGGGGGGGGCGAGGGGAGCAGTACTTC
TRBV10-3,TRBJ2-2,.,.,CATLEASLGAGELFF,TGTGCCACTCTCGAAGCCTCTTTGGGCGCCGGGGAGCTGTTTTTT
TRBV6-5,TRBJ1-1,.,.,CASRRGNTEAFF,TGTGCCAGCCGGCGGGGGAACACTGAAGCTTTCTTT
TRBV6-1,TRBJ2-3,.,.,CASTPSRTDTQYF,TGTGCCAGCACCCCAAGTCGCACAGATACGCAGTATTTT
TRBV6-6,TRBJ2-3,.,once,CASSSSTDTQYF,TGTGCCAGCAGTTCGAGCACAGATACGCAGTATTTT
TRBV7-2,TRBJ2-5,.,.,CASSLMGPPSETQYF,TGTGCCAGCAGCTTAATGGGTCCCCCATCGGAGACCCAGTACTTC
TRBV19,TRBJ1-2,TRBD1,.,CASSIDAGTGRYYGYTF,TGTGCCAGTAGTATAGACGCCGGGACAGGGAGATACTATGGCTACACCTTC
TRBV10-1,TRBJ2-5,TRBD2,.,CASSPGTSGNTQYF,TGCGCCAGCAGTCCCGGGACTAGCGGGAATACCCAGTACTTC
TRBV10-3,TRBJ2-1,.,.,CAISSYNEQFF,TGTGCCATCAGCTCTTACAATGAGCAGTTCTTC
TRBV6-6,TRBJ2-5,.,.,CASSRDIQETQYF,TGTGCCAGCAGTAGAGACATACAAGAGACCCAGTACTTC
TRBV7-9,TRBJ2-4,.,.,CASSLPGVWGLAKNIQYF,TGTGCCAGCAGCTTACCAGGGGTCTGGGGACTAGCCAAAAACATTCAGTACTTC
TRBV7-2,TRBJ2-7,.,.,CASSFGVEQYF,TGTGCCAGCAGCTTTGGGGTCGAGCAGTACTTC
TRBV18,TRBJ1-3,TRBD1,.,CASSRTTGGAEHSGNTIYF,TGTGCCAGCTCACGGACGACAGGGGGCGCAGAACACTCTGGAAACACCATATATTTT
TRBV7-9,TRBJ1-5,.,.,CASSGYSNQPQHF,TGTGCCAGCAGCGGCTATAGCAATCAGCCCCAGCATTTT
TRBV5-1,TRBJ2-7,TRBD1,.,CASSLRSGGTGGPEQYF,TGCGCCAGCAGCTTGAGGTCCGGTGGGACAGGGGGCCCCGAGCAGTACTTC
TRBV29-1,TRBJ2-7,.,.,CSAKGGGYEQYF,TGCAGCGCCAAAGGTGGGGGCTACGAGCAGTACTTC
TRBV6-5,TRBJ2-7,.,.,CASSYSKEGTYEQYF,TGTGCCAGCAGTTACTCGAAGGAGGGTACCTACGAGCAGTACTTC